This T cell receptor (beta chain) was retrieved from a study of blood T cells in healthy people across ages (dated by TCRdb to between 2014 and 2017). Background for the entire study: In model experiments, roughly one uniquely barcoded TCR beta cDNA molecule per two T cells was captured by template switching. The donors were split into four age groups: young (average approximately 16 years), middle-aged (39), aged (about 62) and long-lived (82). To avoid experimental bias, donors of different ages were spread randomly across the sequencing lanes. Age-related changes in TCR beta repertoire diversity were measured in the study by deep sequencing normalized with unique cDNA molecular identifiers. The study analyzed two additional independent replicas of 1 million unique cDNA reads from the same blood draw for two donors, one aged 18 to 29 and one aged 80 or older.

This clonotype has just a few counts. Its antigen is unknown. No per-base quality is available; no much larger clone lies one base away. Library generation was performed with 5' RACE. Sequenced using an Illumina HiSeq 2500. A second about 6 to 11 cycle PCR used a sample-barcoded 5' primer and a J-beta primer mix. Each TCR beta cDNA molecule received a unique molecular identifier from a template-switch 5' adaptor carrying 12 random nucleotides. At least 2.5 million CDR3-containing paired-end reads were obtained from each sample. All of the RNA was converted into first-strand cDNA using the Mint cDNA synthesis kit, with a TRBC-specific oligonucleotide serving as the primer. All cDNA was treated with uracil-DNA glycosylase and then went through a first 18-cycle PCR with the universal primers M1SS and BC2_uni_R. Processing in the source paper ran as follows. Normalization of each sample was performed by random selection of 1 million high-quality reads, each carrying a distinct molecular identifier. Instead of being binned into consensus sequences, reads with shared molecular identifiers were discarded. CDR3 identification, clonotype clustering and error correction used MiTCR with a Q25 quality threshold and the strictest error-elimination algorithm. A nonparametric unseen species model using Euler transformation provided a lower-bound estimate of total TCR beta diversity. The public sequencing data were trimmed at Q25 with fastp and processed into clonotypes with MiXCR by TCRdb, which kept only in-frame beta chains. CDR3 protein sequences are deduplicated, and each keeps its most common genes and DNA. The V and J calls follow TCRdb's processing rather than the paper's. The sample table records 1.2 million to 1.5 million distinct CDR3 sequences; 42% of these occur just once. The top ten constitute 7.9% of the sample.

The research as a whole found: As age increased, observed TCR beta diversity per million T cells dropped in a roughly linear way, and a significant reduction was already evident by age about 40. The CMV infection status of donors was not known, potentially confounding age-related changes in expanded clonotypes. Estimates of total diversity based on one million sequenced T cells were regarded as lower bounds and as underestimates. Because profiling used bulk unsorted PBMCs, naive and antigen-experienced compartments could not be compared conclusively. Compared with the aged group, more naive CD4+ T cells, fewer expanded clones and increased TCR diversity were shown by the long-lived group, suggesting age selection. A strong correlation was found between observed TCR beta diversity and the percentage of naive T cells measured by flow cytometry.

Donors were about 36 systemically healthy Caucasian individuals from Russia aged about 6 to 100 years. Approximately 9.7 milliliters of peripheral blood were drawn from each donor into EDTA-treated Vacutainer tubes. Ficoll-Paque density-gradient centrifugation was used to isolate PBMCs, with at least 6.5 million obtained per sample. Trizol reagent was used to extract total RNA from the PBMCs, yielding at least 6 micrograms per sample. For every donor, flow cytometry on a PBMC aliquot measured the percentage of naive CD45RAhigh/CD27high T cells. At the junction V is shortened by 1 base and J by 4 bases; bases outside the gene matches: 6. CDR1 and CDR2 are drawn from the germline V gene (reference sequence): DFQATT, SNEGSKA. There are 15 amino acids in the CDR3, from cysteine to phenylalanine inclusive. Here the CDR3 DNA is all that survives: 45 bases in frame from base 1.

The sequenced sample was blood. The clonotype comes from a young woman in good health. The V and J segments used are TRBV20-1 and TRBJ2-1; TRBD1 agrees with 8 junctional bases. For the CDR3, the sequence is CSARGRQGPYNEQFF. The nucleotide sequence reads TGCAGTGCTAGAGGTCGACAGGGGCCTTACAATGAGCAGTTCTTC.